These 30 T cell receptor beta chains share one sample of origin, sequenced in a study of control samples from healthy donors and cancer patients. Data came from immunoSEQ multiplex PCR; TCRdb stores just in-frame clones and leaves some out. The sample has over 70,000 clones, about 88% seen once; the top ten hold 8.5% to 10%. The sample consisted of PBMCs. These receptor sequences come from a woman aged 45-65 years with colorectal cancer.

The chain joins TRBV7-8 to TRBJ1-2; tentative D call: TRBD1 (5 bases). Per germline, CDR1 SGHVS and CDR2 FQNEAQ. Deletions cut 3 bases from V and 4 bases from J, with 18 bases between. This CDR3 is 16 amino acids long. The CDR3 coding sequence is TGTGCCAGCAGCTTCGGGGGGACCCTCCAGGTCTATGGCTACACCTTC. Translation gives CASSFGGTLQVYGYTF.

The sample holds a few counts of this clone. This chain connects TRBV5-1 to TRBJ1-1; 10 bases agree with TRBD1. The CDR3 runs to 15 residues. From germline, CDR1 is SGHRS and CDR2 YFSETQ. J was trimmed by 4 bases and V by 4 bases; bases with no gene match: 7. This CDR3 is CASSILTGGRTEAFF. CDR3 nucleotides: TGCGCCAGCAGCATCCTGACAGGGGGCCGCACTGAAGCTTTCTTT.

Of note for this clone: The sample carries other DNA sequences with the same CDR3. The V gene is TRBV6-5, the J gene TRBJ1-2; tentatively, D is TRBD1 (5 bases). With 5 bases removed from V and 3 bases from J, the gap between germline ends came to 10 bases. The germline gives CDR1 MNHEY, CDR2 SVGAGI. The CDR3 runs to 13 residues. CDR3 loop: CASSPDRDYGYTF. The CDR3, as DNA: TGTGCCAGCAGTCCCGACAGAGACTATGGCTACACCTTC.

About this clone itself: Other DNA sequences from this sample encode an identical CDR3 as well. V and J are TRBV6-6 and TRBJ1-5; D unclear. There are 12 residues in the CDR3. V was clipped by 0 bases and J by 7 bases, with 4 bases between them. Looked up from germline, CDR1 is MNHNY and CDR2 is SVGAGI (reference sequence). The CDR3 protein is CASSYSGQPQHF. CDR3 nucleotides: TGTGCCAGCAGTTACTCCGGACAGCCCCAGCATTTT.

This clone was counted once. The chain employs TRBV18 and TRBJ2-3, with D possibly being TRBD1 or TRBD2 (5 bases each). This CDR3 is 18 amino acids long. In germline, CDR1 is KGHSH, CDR2 LQKENI. With 0 bases removed from V and 0 bases from J, the gap between germline ends came to 16 bases. The CDR3 nucleotides are TGTGCCAGCTCACCACCGGGGGATAAACGGATTAGCACAGATACGCAGTATTTT. Protein sequence: CASSPPGDKRISTDTQYF.

The rearrangement links TRBV5-6 to TRBJ2-7, with 7 bases aligning to TRBD1. The germline CDR1 and CDR2 sequences are SGHDT and YYEEEE. The CDR3 is 14 amino acids. V gave up 3 bases and J gave up 3 bases; unmatched junction bases: 6. CDR3 in DNA: TGTGCCAGCAGCTCGCCGGGACAGATCTACGAGCAGTACGTC. It specifies CASSSPGQIYEQYV.

The chain has TRBV12-3 or TRBV12-4 and TRBJ1-1; TRBD1 agrees at 8 bases. J was trimmed by 8 bases and V by 7 bases; bases with no gene match: 6. The CDR3 is 12 amino acids. The CDR3 DNA sequence: TGTGCCAGCACCTATGGGACAGGAGAAGCTTTCTTT. As protein: CASTYGTGEAFF.

This rearrangement joins TRBV13 to TRBJ2-3; 9 nucleotides match TRBD1. Germline CDR1 is PRHDT and CDR2 is FYEKMQ (reference sequence). Unmatched junction bases numbered 5, after V lost 6 bases and J lost 1 base. This CDR3 has 15 amino acids. The CDR3 region is CASRWTGEGTDTQYF. The CDR3 DNA sequence: TGTGCCAGCAGGTGGACAGGGGAAGGCACAGATACGCAGTATTTT. Using reference TRBV13 and TRBJ2-3 for the parts outside the CDR3, the full variable domain is AAGVIQSPRHLIKEKRETATLKCYPIPRHDTVYWYQQGPGQDPQFLISFYEKMQSDKGSIPDRFSAQQFSDYHSELNMSSLELGDSALYFCASRWTGEGTDTQYFGPGTRLTVL.

The chain carries TRBV18 and TRBJ2-7; no firm D call. Per the germline V gene, CDR1 is KGHSH and CDR2 is LQKENI. V lost 0 bases to trimming and J lost 1 base, with 10 bases between them. There are 15 residues in the CDR3. The CDR3 loop is CASSPPQVPSYEQYV. The CDR3 region has the DNA TGTGCCAGCTCACCACCCCAGGTGCCGTCCTACGAGCAGTACGTC.

The chain combines TRBV30 with TRBJ1-5; TRBD1 might be the D (6 bases). V lost 1 base, J lost 5 bases, and 9 bases lay in between. Germline CDR1 is GTSNPN and CDR2 is SVGIG (reference sequence). The CDR3 loop spans 13 amino acids. DNA of the CDR3: TGTGCCTGGAGTGCACAGGGCTATCAGCCCCAGCATTTT. It encodes CAWSAQGYQPQHF.

V gene TRBV9 combines with J gene TRBJ1-1, with a tentative D call TRBD1 (5 bases). The CDR3 runs 16 residues. Germline V gives CDR1 SGDLS, CDR2 YYNGEE. V lost 0 bases, J lost 1 base, and 13 bases lay in between. The DNA for the CDR3 is TGTGCCAGCAGCGTAGCTTCCGGGGGAGCGAACACTGAAGCTTTCTTT. Amino acids: CASSVASGGANTEAFF.

The V gene is TRBV10-2, the J gene TRBJ2-1, with TRBD2 matching 12 bases. V trimming: 6 bases; J trimming: 3 bases; junction bases outside the gene matches: 3. Germline V gene sequence: CDR1 WSHSY, CDR2 SAAADI. This CDR3 region has 15 residues. This chain's CDR3 is CASRLLAGGYNEQFF. For the CDR3, the DNA is TGCGCCAGCAGGCTACTAGCGGGGGGCTACAATGAGCAGTTCTTC.

This clone occurred once. The gene calls are TRBV6-5 and TRBJ1-6; a weak D match, TRBD1 (5 bases). CDR1 is MNHEY, CDR2 SVGAGI, per germline. The length of the CDR3 is 13 residues. The V gene lost 6 bases and the J gene lost 7 bases, with 10 bases spanning the gap. CDR3 sequence reads: CASSRDENSPLHF. The CDR3 nucleotides are TGTGCCAGCAGCAGGGACGAGAATTCACCCCTCCACTTT.

The chain recombines TRBV2 with TRBJ1-3; 7 bases fit TRBD1. The V and J ends lost 6 bases and 0 bases, in that order; junction bases with no gene match: 14. This CDR3 is built from 18 residues. Germline lookup yields CDR1 SNHLY and CDR2 FYNNEI. The CDR3 DNA follows: TGTGCCAGCAGGGACCGGGACAGAACAAACCCCTCTGGAAACACCATATATTTT. Translated: CASRDRDRTNPSGNTIYF.

The V gene is TRBV5-1, the J gene TRBJ2-4; 10 bases are a match to TRBD2. The V gene end was trimmed by 3 bases and the J gene end by 8 bases; junction bases not matched to a gene: 11. The CDR3 spans 16 residues. Germline values: CDR1 SGHRS, CDR2 YFSETQ. In DNA, the CDR3 is TGCGCCAGCAGCTCTTCAGCGGGGGGGCCGTTGGACATTCAGTACTTC. Translated: CASSSSAGGPLDIQYF.

The chain recombines TRBV10-1 with TRBJ2-2; D is perhaps TRBD1 (5 bases). Germline CDR1 and CDR2: WNHNN and SYGVQD (reference sequence). The CDR3 is made up of 17 amino acids. V was clipped by 3 bases and J by 4 bases, with 18 bases between them. CDR3 coding DNA: TGCGCCAGCAGTGATGTTGTGGGGCAGGGTAGCACCGGGGAGCTGTTTTTT. This codes for CASSDVVGQGSTGELFF.

The chain combines TRBV7-8 with TRBJ2-5; 10 nucleotides line up with TRBD1. V lost 1 base to trimming and J lost 5 bases; unmatched junction nucleotides: 4. CDR1 and CDR2 from the germline V gene are SGHVS and FQNEAQ. This CDR3 is 15 amino acids long. Written as DNA, the CDR3 is TGTGCCAGCAGCTTAGGGGACAGGGGTGAGGAGACCCAGTACTTC. Amino acid sequence: CASSLGDRGEETQYF.

This clone was picked up one time. V gene TRBV10-1 combines with J gene TRBJ2-7; a possible D gene is TRBD1 (6 bases). The CDR3 is made up of 15 amino acids. V gave up 3 bases and J gave up 4 bases, with 16 bases separating them. Looked up from germline, CDR1 is WNHNN and CDR2 is SYGVQD (reference sequence). CDR3 bases: TGCGCCAGCAGTGAAGATCTGGACAGCTTTTACGAGCAGTACGTC. Protein product: CASSEDLDSFYEQYV.

This rearrangement joins TRBV7-8 to TRBJ1-5, with 7 nucleotides matching TRBD1. The CDR3 spans 14 residues. Germline loops: CDR1 SGHVS, CDR2 FQNEAQ. The V and J ends lost 1 base and 4 bases, in that order; junction bases with no gene match: 1. CDR3 protein: CASSLGDRNQPQHF. CDR3 nucleotides: TGTGCCAGCAGCTTAGGGGACAGAAATCAGCCCCAGCATTTT.

The V call is TRBV21-1, the J call TRBJ2-2. TRBV21-1 is termed a pseudogene. The CDR3 contains 10 residues. This CDR3 is CASNTGELFF. CDR3 DNA sequence: TGTGCCAGCAACACCGGGGAGCTGTTTTTT.

The V gene is TRBV5-1, the J gene TRBJ1-1; the D is unclear. This CDR3 has 13 amino acids. Germline lookup yields CDR1 SGHRS and CDR2 YFSETQ. V lost 1 base to trimming and J lost 4 bases, with 8 bases between them. The CDR3 nucleotides are TGCGCCAGCAGCTTGTCGGGGTTCACTGAAGCTTTCTTT. This translates into CASSLSGFTEAFF.

The rearrangement links TRBV7-9 to TRBJ1-2, with D possibly TRBD1 on 5 matching bases. CDR1 and CDR2 from the germline V gene are SEHNR and FQNEAQ (reference sequence). Trimming pared 1 base from V and 8 bases from J, leaving 14 bases between. This CDR3 contains 14 residues. CDR3 in DNA: TGTGCCAGCAGCTTAGGCGACAGTCGTAGCGGCTACACCTTC. It specifies CASSLGDSRSGYTF.

CDR3 protein: CASSKIVRDSPLHF. Written as DNA, the CDR3 is TGTGCCAGCAGCAAAATCGTCCGGGATTCACCCCTCCACTTT. V and J are TRBV7-2 and TRBJ1-6; D gene unclear. Germline V gives CDR1 SGHTA, CDR2 FQGNSA. The CDR3 runs to 14 residues. Trimming cost V 5 bases and J 8 bases, with 13 bases left between them.

This clone appeared a single time. V and J are TRBV5-1 and TRBJ2-2, with a possible D match to TRBD1 (6 bases). The V gene's germline CDR1 is SGHRS and CDR2 YFSETQ. Deletions cut 4 bases from V and 7 bases from J, with 20 bases between. This CDR3 has 16 amino acids. DNA of the CDR3: TGCGCCAGCAGCACTGCGTCCCGGGACATTGGCGGGGAGCTGTTTTTT. Translated, it gives CASSTASRDIGGELFF.

V gene TRBV5-1 combines with J gene TRBJ1-2, with D perhaps matching TRBD1 (6 bases). Germline CDR1 and CDR2: SGHRS and YFSETQ. Trimming stripped 4 bases from V and 8 bases from J, with 15 bases between. The CDR3 runs 13 residues. CDR3: CASSLDGQGGYTF. The DNA for the CDR3 is TGCGCCAGCAGCCTGGACGGGCAGGGGGGCTACACCTTC.

The chain is built from TRBV5-6 and TRBJ1-2; perhaps TRBD1 as D (5 bases). The V and J ends lost 0 bases and 7 bases respectively, with 13 bases between them. The length of the CDR3 is 14 residues. Looked up from germline, CDR1 is SGHDT and CDR2 is YYEEEE. The CDR3 bases are TGTGCCAGCAGCTTGGCCCCCAGGGAGGTTGGCTACACCTTC. Residues: CASSLAPREVGYTF.

As DNA, the CDR3 is TGTGCCAGCAGCTCGGGACTAGCGGGCCATGAGCAGTTCTTC. Translating it yields CASSSGLAGHEQFF. The J gene is TRBJ2-1, the V gene TRBV7-6, with TRBD2 matching 12 bases. J was trimmed by 8 bases and V by 4 bases; bases with no gene match: 3. This CDR3 comprises 14 residues. CDR1 is SGHVS and CDR2 is FNYEAQ in the germline V gene.

The chain uses TRBV6-5 and TRBJ1-2, with a possible D match to TRBD1 (5 bases). Germline V gene data show CDR1 as MNHEY and CDR2 as SVGAGI. Between the trimmed V and J ends, which lost 2 bases and 7 bases, there was a span of 11 bases. The CDR3 has 13 amino acids. CDR3 DNA: TGTGCCAGCAGTTACGCGGGACCGCTTGGCTACACCTTC. Its protein product is CASSYAGPLGYTF.

The sample holds a few counts of this clone. The CDR3 protein is CASSSSTGSGNQPQHF. CDR3 nucleotide sequence: TGTGCCAGCAGTTCCTCGACAGGGTCAGGCAATCAGCCCCAGCATTTT. The chain couples TRBV28 to TRBJ1-5; 7 positions match TRBD1. Germline CDR1 MDHEN, CDR2 SYDVKM. This CDR3 has 16 residues. The J segment lost 2 bases and the V segment lost 4 bases, leaving 8 bases of the junction unmatched.

The genes are TRBV7-3 and TRBJ2-4; 12 nucleotides match TRBD1. CDR1 SGHTA and CDR2 FQGTGA come from the germline V gene. The ends lost 0 bases at V and 3 bases at J; junction bases unmatched: 6. The CDR3 has 18 residues. The chain's CDR3 is CASSLTGQGAVGKNIQYF. CDR3 sequence (DNA): TGTGCCAGCAGCTTAACGGGACAGGGGGCGGTGGGCAAAAACATTCAGTACTTC.